The 14 T cell receptor beta chains reported below all come from one sample, sequenced in a study of shared clonotypes between healthy human individuals. The assay was immunoSEQ multiplex PCR, and TCRdb's table has in-frame clones only and misses some. The sample has some 2.1 million clones, roughly 95% seen once; the top ten hold roughly 0.13%. Sequencing input: naive CD4+ T cells sorted from blood. Specified subset: CD45RA+ positively selected. These receptors originate from a man aged 18 to 30 in good health.

This sequence joins TRBV7-2 and TRBJ2-3; 8 nucleotides align to TRBD1. Germline V gene lookup returns CDR1 SGHTA and CDR2 FQGNSA. The J segment lost 4 bases and the V segment lost 5 bases, leaving 5 bases of the junction unmatched. The CDR3 loop spans 14 amino acids. This chain's CDR3 is CASSMGQVPDTQYF. CDR3 bases: TGTGCCAGCAGCATGGGACAGGTCCCAGATACGCAGTATTTT.

This clone has a handful of counts. The chain has TRBV7-9 and TRBJ1-2; 7 bases line up with TRBD1. CDR3 length: 14 amino acids. Germline CDR1 reads SEHNR; CDR2 reads FQNEAQ (reference sequence). V was clipped by 4 bases and J by 7 bases; unmatched bases: 9. CDR3 DNA sequence: TGTGCCAGCAGCTCGAGACAGGGAACCATTGGCTACACCTTC. Protein: CASSSRQGTIGYTF.

This chain joins TRBV19 and TRBJ2-4; a possible D gene is TRBD2 (6 bases). CDR1 and CDR2 from the germline V gene are LNHDA and SQIVND (reference sequence). V lost 5 bases and J lost 3, with 14 bases in between. The CDR3 loop spans 15 amino acids. The CDR3 region has the DNA TGTGCCAGTAGTCCGGAGGGACTGGGCAAAAACATTCAGTACTTC. It codes for CASSPEGLGKNIQYF.

The chain uses TRBV7-9 and TRBJ2-1; tentatively, D is TRBD1 (5 bases). V lost 5 bases to trimming and J lost 12 bases, with 14 bases between them. Germline CDR1 SEHNR, CDR2 FQNEAQ (reference sequence). The CDR3 contains 12 residues. The CDR3 DNA sequence: TGTGCCAGCAGCCCAGACAGTGAAGGGCAGTTCTTC. Amino acid sequence: CASSPDSEGQFF.

The CDR3, as DNA: TGTGCCAGCAGTTGGGGTTCCGGGGAGCTGTTTTTT. Encoded protein: CASSWGSGELFF. This chain links TRBV28 with TRBJ2-2; D call uncertain. V lost 4 bases and J 6 bases, leaving 6 bases between the germline ends. This CDR3 is built from 12 residues. Germline V gives CDR1 MDHEN, CDR2 SYDVKM.

This chain uses TRBV14 with TRBJ1-1, with TRBD1 matching 7 bases. Germline V gene lookup returns CDR1 SGHDN and CDR2 FVKESK. The CDR3 sequence is 15 residues long. V was clipped by 2 bases and J by 4 bases; unmatched bases: 7. This CDR3 reads CASSQTTGATTEAFF. The DNA for the CDR3 is TGTGCCAGCAGCCAAACAACAGGGGCTACCACTGAAGCTTTCTTT.

V gene TRBV30 combines with J gene TRBJ2-3; TRBD1 or TRBD2 may be the D gene (5 bases each). This CDR3 spans 17 amino acids. Trimming left V 4 bases short and J 2 bases short, with 22 bases between. The germline CDR1 and CDR2 sequences are GTSNPN and SVGIG (reference sequence). In nucleotides, the CDR3 is TGTGCCTGGATTGGGACCCCTCTTGTCGGTATCACAGATACGCAGTATTTT. It is translated as CAWIGTPLVGITDTQYF.

With respect to this clone: The same CDR3 also results from other DNA sequences found in this sample. The V gene is TRBV6-5, the J gene TRBJ1-5, with D hard to call. This CDR3 region has 15 residues. Trimming took off 0 bases at V and 0 bases at J, with 6 bases between the two ends. The germline gives CDR1 MNHEY, CDR2 SVGAGI. CDR3 residues: CASSYSRDSNQPQHF. In nucleotides, the CDR3 is TGTGCCAGCAGTTACTCAAGGGATAGCAATCAGCCCCAGCATTTT.

V and J are TRBV6-5 and TRBJ1-6, with unresolved D. The ends were cut back, 4 bases at V and 4 bases at J, with 8 bases in the middle. CDR3 length: 14 residues. In germline, CDR1 is MNHEY, CDR2 SVGAGI. The CDR3 loop is CASSSRGYNSPLHF. Here the CDR3 DNA reads TGTGCCAGCAGTTCTCGGGGATATAATTCACCCCTCCACTTT.

The chain uses TRBV30 and TRBJ2-3, with 8 bases lining up with TRBD2. Germline values: CDR1 GTSNPN, CDR2 SVGIG (reference sequence). The V and J ends lost 0 bases and 4 bases, in that order; junction bases with no gene match: 9. The CDR3 length is 16 residues. The CDR3 loop reads CAWSVPAGESSDTQYF. The CDR3 nucleotides read TGTGCCTGGAGTGTACCAGCGGGAGAATCCTCAGATACGCAGTATTTT.

This chain joins TRBV7-2 and TRBJ2-7, with D unclear. Germline assignment: CDR1 SGHTA and CDR2 FQGNSA. This CDR3 comprises 15 residues. V lost 0 bases and J lost 2, with 11 bases in between. DNA of the CDR3: TGTGCCAGCAGCTTAGCCCCTGGTCCTACCTACGAGCAGTACTTC. This encodes CASSLAPGPTYEQYF.

This chain links TRBV6-6 with TRBJ1-2; tentatively, D is TRBD1 (5 bases). The germline gives CDR1 MNHNY, CDR2 SVGAGI (reference sequence). Trimming shortened V by 0 bases and J by 4 bases, and 12 bases separated the two germline ends. There are 15 residues in the CDR3. The CDR3 loop is CASSYSRGVSYGYTF. CDR3 nucleotides: TGTGCCAGCAGTTACTCGAGAGGGGTGAGCTATGGCTACACCTTC.

J is TRBJ1-6 and V is TRBV10-3; D remains ambiguous. CDR3 length: 15 residues. Germline V gene lookup returns CDR1 ENHRY and CDR2 SYGVKD. With 1 base removed from V and 7 bases from J, the gap between germline ends came to 11 bases. As DNA, the CDR3 is TGTGCCATCAGTGAGTTACCGACGGGAAATTCACCCCTCCACTTT. Amino acids: CAISELPTGNSPLHF.

The chain uses TRBV5-4 and TRBJ1-1, with TRBD1 matching over 11 bases. Germline CDR1 reads SGHNT; CDR2 reads YYREEE (reference sequence). CDR3 length equals 15 residues. V dropped 4 bases and J dropped 2; count of bases not matched to a gene: 4. The CDR3 DNA reads as TGTGCCAGCAGCGCGGGGACAGGGGGAAACACTGAAGCTTTCTTT. The encoded protein is CASSAGTGGNTEAFF.